The 15 T cell receptor beta chains presented below share a single source sample, sequenced in a study of blood T cell repertoires in COVID-19. Generated by immunoSEQ multiplex PCR, the TCRdb table keeps only in-frame clones and is missing some. The profile shows 65,000 or so clones, roughly nine tenths of them singletons. Sample: peripheral blood. The receptors shown here come from a human donor with acute or convalescent COVID-19. The donor label of this sample is uncertain.

The gene calls are TRBV19 and TRBJ1-4, with a possible D match to TRBD1 (6 bases). The ends were cut back, 5 bases at V and 5 bases at J, with 15 bases in the middle. Looked up from germline, CDR1 is LNHDA and CDR2 is SQIVND (reference sequence). CDR3 size: 15 residues. The CDR3 here is CASSSADRFNEKLFF. The CDR3 region has the DNA TGTGCCAGTAGTTCCGCCGACAGGTTCAATGAAAAACTGTTTTTT.

J is TRBJ1-5 and V is TRBV24-1; 7 nucleotides align to TRBD1. CDR1 KGHDR and CDR2 SFDVKD come from the germline V gene. The CDR3 is made up of 18 amino acids. J gave up 0 bases and V 6 bases, and 13 bases lay outside the gene matches. CDR3 in DNA: TGTGCCACCAGTCCTCTTCGCCCGGGGACAGCTAGCAATCAGCCCCAGCATTTT. Its translation is CATSPLRPGTASNQPQHF.

This sequence joins TRBV19 and TRBJ1-5; 7 nucleotides line up with TRBD1. Trimming cost V 9 bases and J 0 bases; bases outside gene matches: 5. Germline V gives CDR1 LNHDA, CDR2 SQIVND (reference sequence). The CDR3 runs 14 residues. The CDR3 nucleotides are TGTGCCAGCACAGGGGTACTTAGCAATCAGCCCCAGCATTTT. Amino acid sequence: CASTGVLSNQPQHF.

The J gene is TRBJ2-7, the V gene TRBV5-1, with TRBD1 matching over 10 bases. The CDR3 spans 16 residues. The V gene's germline CDR1 is SGHRS and CDR2 YFSETQ. V shed 3 bases and J 0 bases; nucleotides not matched to a gene: 6. The CDR3 DNA reads TGCGCCAGCAGCTCCGGGACAGGGGCCGGCTCCTACGAGCAGTACTTC. This encodes CASSSGTGAGSYEQYF.

The gene calls are TRBV21-1 and TRBJ2-5; the DNA was not used to check the table's D call, TRBD2. TRBV21-1 counts as a pseudogene. The CDR3 contains 16 residues. CDR3 in DNA: TGTGCCAGCAGCAAAGAAGTCTGGAGCGGACAAGAGACCCAGTACTTC. Residues: CASSKEVWSGQETQYF.

The sample holds a few counts of this clone. V and J are TRBV10-1 and TRBJ1-2; 7 bases fit TRBD1. The V and J ends lost 5 bases and 8 bases, in that order; junction bases with no gene match: 11. The CDR3 consists of 14 residues. The V gene's germline CDR1 is WNHNN and CDR2 SYGVQD (reference sequence). The DNA of the CDR3 is TGCGCCAGCAGTATGGTGGGACAGCGATGGGGCTACACCTTC. Amino acids: CASSMVGQRWGYTF.

The chain recombines TRBV5-4 with TRBJ1-2; weak D call: TRBD1 (6 bases). The CDR3 contains 16 residues. Germline CDR1 is SGHNT and CDR2 is YYREEE (reference sequence). Between the trimmed V and J ends, which lost 6 bases and 1 base, there was a span of 19 bases. CDR3 in DNA: TGTGCCAGCACCATCAGAGACAGGACGTTTAACTATGGCTACACCTTC. It encodes CASTIRDRTFNYGYTF. Filled out from reference TRBV5-4 and TRBJ1-2, the complete variable domain reads ETGVTQSPTHLIKTRGQQVTLRCSSQSGHNTVSWYQQALGQGPQFIFQYYREEENGRGNFPPRFSGLQFPNYSSELNVNALELDDSALYLCASTIRDRTFNYGYTFGSGTRLTVV.

This chain uses TRBV27 with TRBJ2-2; 11 bases match TRBD2. The CDR3 loop spans 18 amino acids. Germline lookup yields CDR1 MNHEY and CDR2 SMNVEV (reference sequence). With V trimmed by 5 bases and J by 4 bases, 12 bases remained unmatched. CDR3 residues: CASSLGVAGGPVTGELFF. The CDR3, as DNA: TGTGCCAGCAGTCTGGGAGTAGCGGGGGGGCCGGTCACCGGGGAGCTGTTTTTT.

The genes are TRBV6-5 and TRBJ2-1; 7 bases are a match to TRBD2. Germline loops: CDR1 MNHEY, CDR2 SVGAGI. Losses at the gene ends were 7 bases for V and 9 bases for J; bases not matched to a gene: 12. CDR3 size: 14 residues. CDR3 residues: CASNSAGFAGEQFF. In DNA, the CDR3 is TGTGCCAGCAATTCAGCGGGATTTGCGGGTGAGCAGTTCTTC.

The genes are TRBV6-4 and TRBJ1-1; a possible D gene is TRBD1 (6 bases). CDR3 length: 14 amino acids. The V and J ends lost 6 bases and 0 bases respectively, with 11 bases between them. Germline V lookup: CDR1 MRHNA, CDR2 SNTAGT. CDR3: CASRADRMNTEAFF. As DNA, the CDR3 is TGTGCCAGCAGGGCTGACAGGATGAACACTGAAGCTTTCTTT.

The chain combines TRBV6-5 with TRBJ2-4; 7 positions match TRBD1. The length of the CDR3 is 14 residues. The V gene's germline CDR1 is MNHEY and CDR2 SVGAGI. V trimming: 6 bases; J trimming: 2 bases; junction bases outside the gene matches: 4. The CDR3 sequence is CASSRDSPKNIQYF. The DNA of the CDR3 is TGTGCCAGCAGCAGGGACAGCCCCAAAAACATTCAGTACTTC.

J is TRBJ1-3 and V is TRBV12-5, with unresolved D. The V end was cut by 6 bases, the J end by 4 bases, with 7 bases between. This CDR3 is built from 12 residues. Germline CDR1 is LGHNT and CDR2 is FRNRAP. CDR3 amino acids: CASGLQGNTIYF. CDR3 DNA sequence: TGTGCTAGTGGATTACAGGGAAACACCATATATTTT. Using reference TRBV12-5 and TRBJ1-3 for the parts outside the CDR3, the full variable domain is DARVTQTPRHKVTEMGQEVTMRCQPILGHNTVFWYRQTMMQGLELLAYFRNRAPLDDSGMPKDRFSAEMPDATLATLKIQPSEPRDSAVYFCASGLQGNTIYFGEGSWLTVV.

The CDR3: CASSYGGPYNSPLHF. For the CDR3, the DNA is TGTGCCAGCAGTTACGGGGGCCCCTATAATTCACCCCTCCACTTT. The chain links TRBV6-5 to TRBJ1-6; weak D call: TRBD1 (6 bases). V was trimmed by 2 bases and J by 2 bases, leaving 7 bases between them. Per germline, CDR1 MNHEY and CDR2 SVGAGI. The CDR3 covers 15 residues.

The chain links TRBV15 to TRBJ2-4; 7 bases align to TRBD1. The trim removed 5 bases at V and 3 bases at J, leaving 10 bases unmatched. The CDR3 is made up of 16 amino acids. The germline V gene has CDR1 LNHNV and CDR2 YYDKDF (reference sequence). Here the CDR3 reads CATSGGQFVGKNIQYF. The CDR3 DNA reads TGTGCCACCAGCGGGGGACAGTTCGTTGGCAAAAACATTCAGTACTTC.

The chain employs TRBV11-2 and TRBJ2-7; D might be TRBD1 (5 bases). V was pared by 3 bases and J by 2 bases, with 5 bases between. Germline CDR1 is SGHAT and CDR2 is FQNNGV. This CDR3 is 12 amino acids long. CDR3 residues: CASSLTAYEQYF. In nucleotides, the CDR3 is TGTGCCAGCAGCTTGACAGCCTACGAGCAGTACTTC.